Following are 18 T cell receptor beta chains from one sample sequenced in a study of blood T cell repertoires in COVID-19. Assay used: immunoSEQ multiplex PCR; TCRdb lists only in-frame clones, some missing. The sample holds 250,000 to 300,000 clones, around 86% seen once. The source material was PBMCs or T cells enriched from blood (not recorded which). These receptors all stem from a woman aged 35 to 49 who had recovered from COVID-19.

To note about this clone: At the DNA level, this CDR3 is encoded by other sequences in the same sample as well. The V and J genes are TRBV5-1 and TRBJ2-7; TRBD1 agrees at 7 bases. V dropped 3 bases and J dropped 0; count of bases not matched to a gene: 3. The CDR3 loop spans 14 amino acids. Germline loops: CDR1 SGHRS, CDR2 YFSETQ. The CDR3 DNA is TGCGCCAGCAGCTCCGGGACAGTCTCCTACGAGCAGTACTTC. The encoded protein is CASSSGTVSYEQYF.

The chain uses TRBV7-2 and TRBJ2-2; 8 bases fit TRBD1. Per germline, CDR1 SGHTA and CDR2 FQGNSA. The CDR3 sequence is 14 residues long. With V trimmed by 3 bases and J by 4 bases, 1 base remained unmatched. The CDR3 DNA sequence: TGTGCCAGCAGCTTTGGACAGGGCACCGGGGAGCTGTTTTTT. Its translation: CASSFGQGTGELFF. Full variable domain (remainder filled in from reference TRBV7-2 and TRBJ2-2): GAGVSQSPSNKVTEKGKDVELRCDPISGHTALYWYRQSLGQGLEFLIYFQGNSAPDKSGLPSDRFSAERTGGSVSTLTIQRTQQEDSAVYLCASSFGQGTGELFFGEGSRLTVL.

The rearrangement links TRBV5-4 to TRBJ2-3; D may be TRBD1 (5 bases). CDR3 length: 14 amino acids. Germline V gene sequence: CDR1 SGHNT, CDR2 YYREEE (reference sequence). V lost 0 bases and J 5 bases, leaving 10 bases between the germline ends. The CDR3 DNA reads TGTGCCAGCAGCTTGGGACAGCCGAAAGATACGCAGTATTTT. Translation: CASSLGQPKDTQYF.

This chain connects TRBV7-3 to TRBJ2-2; possibly TRBD1 for D (5 bases). CDR3 length equals 14 residues. From germline, CDR1 is SGHTA and CDR2 FQGTGA. V lost 5 bases to trimming and J lost 2 bases, with 9 bases between them. This CDR3 reads CASSAGQNTGELFF. The CDR3 coding sequence is TGTGCCAGCAGCGCCGGACAAAACACCGGGGAGCTGTTTTTT.

CDR3 DNA: TGTGCCAGCAGCTTGGGGGGACGGGAAAATGAAAAACTGTTTTTT. It is translated as CASSLGGRENEKLFF. V and J are TRBV13 and TRBJ1-4; D possibly corresponds to TRBD1 (5 bases). CDR1 is PRHDT, CDR2 FYEKMQ, per germline (reference sequence). The CDR3 runs to 15 residues. V was trimmed by 3 bases and J by 5 bases, leaving 13 bases between them.

This clone was counted once. This chain connects TRBV5-1 to TRBJ1-1, with 9 bases lining up with TRBD1. Trimming at V came to 4 bases and at J to 5 bases, leaving 12 bases not matched to a gene. The germline V gene encodes CDR1 SGHRS and CDR2 YFSETQ. The CDR3 extends over 16 amino acids. DNA of the CDR3: TGCGCCAGCAGCGCTCAGGGACAGGGAGTGGGGACTGAAGCTTTCTTT. Protein sequence: CASSAQGQGVGTEAFF.

The chain joins TRBV7-3 to TRBJ2-1; the D gene is possibly TRBD2 (6 bases). Trimming stripped 3 bases from V and 1 base from J, with 10 bases between. The CDR3 covers 15 residues. CDR1 is SGHTA, CDR2 FQGTGA, per germline. The DNA of the CDR3 is TGTGCCAGCAGCTTGGGACGGGGGTCCTACAATGAGCAGTTCTTC. As protein: CASSLGRGSYNEQFF. Combining the CDR3 with reference TRBV7-3 and TRBJ2-1 gives the whole variable domain GAGVSQTPSNKVTEKGKYVELRCDPISGHTALYWYRQSLGQGPEFLIYFQGTGAADDSGLPNDRFFAVRPEGSVSTLKIQRTERGDSAVYLCASSLGRGSYNEQFFGPGTRLTVL.

The chain couples TRBV18 to TRBJ2-1, with D perhaps TRBD1 (6 bases). V lost 9 bases and J lost 6, with 21 bases in between. CDR1 is KGHSH and CDR2 is LQKENI in the germline V gene. CDR3 length: 15 residues. The CDR3 protein is CASSSTGLRGNEQFF. The CDR3 DNA follows: TGTGCCAGTTCGTCGACAGGACTGAGAGGCAATGAGCAGTTCTTC. Combining the CDR3 with reference TRBV18 and TRBJ2-1 gives the whole variable domain NAGVMQNPRHLVRRRGQEARLRCSPMKGHSHVYWYRQLPEEGLKFMVYLQKENIIDESGMPKERFSAEFPKEGPSILRIQQVVRGDSAAYFCASSSTGLRGNEQFFGPGTRLTVL.

The rearrangement uses TRBV19 and TRBJ2-3; TRBD2 matches at 7 bases. The CDR3 covers 17 residues. The ends lost 6 bases at V and 1 base at J; junction bases unmatched: 13. Germline assignment: CDR1 LNHDA and CDR2 SQIVND (reference sequence). The CDR3 DNA follows: TGTGCCAGTAGGGGCCGTATTGGCGGGAGACGCACAGATACGCAGTATTTT. Its translation: CASRGRIGGRRTDTQYF.

The chain carries TRBV7-9 and TRBJ2-1, with D unresolved. CDR3 size: 15 residues. The germline V gene has CDR1 SEHNR and CDR2 FQNEAQ (reference sequence). The V end was cut by 5 bases, the J end by 8 bases, with 19 bases between. CDR3 bases: TGTGCCAGCAGCCAGCCCCTGACGCTGGGCGATGAGCAGTTCTTC. It codes for CASSQPLTLGDEQFF.

The chain links TRBV4-3 to TRBJ2-5; 9 positions match TRBD2. There are 16 residues in the CDR3. Looked up from germline, CDR1 is LGHNA and CDR2 is YSLEER. Trimming cost V 0 bases and J 5 bases; bases outside gene matches: 7. CDR3: CASSQDQAGGGETQYF. CDR3 DNA: TGCGCCAGCAGCCAAGATCAGGCGGGAGGGGGGGAGACCCAGTACTTC.

The chain recombines TRBV6-5 with TRBJ2-7, with 9 bases that match TRBD1. J lost 9 bases, V lost 6 bases, and 9 bases had no gene match. CDR3 length: 13 amino acids. The germline V gene encodes CDR1 MNHEY and CDR2 SVGAGI. The CDR3 reads CASSRGTGQVQYF. CDR3 bases: TGTGCCAGCAGCCGGGGGACAGGGCAGGTGCAGTACTTC.

This clone came up once. The chain links TRBV30 to TRBJ1-4, with TRBD1 matching over 8 bases. This CDR3 is built from 18 residues. Unmatched junction bases numbered 15, after V lost 0 bases and J lost 6 bases. Per germline, CDR1 GTSNPN and CDR2 SVGIG (reference sequence). The CDR3 loop is CAWSVGQGALMKDEKLFF. CDR3 DNA sequence: TGTGCCTGGAGTGTTGGGCAGGGGGCGTTAATGAAGGATGAAAAACTGTTTTTT. Full variable domain (outside the CDR3, taken from reference TRBV30 and TRBJ1-4): SQTIHQWPATLVQPVGSPLSLECTVEGTSNPNLYWYRQAAGRGLQLLFYSVGIGQISSEVPQNLSASRPQDRQFILSSKKLLLSDSGFYLCAWSVGQGALMKDEKLFFGSGTQLSVL.

The chain has TRBV7-2 and TRBJ1-3, with D perhaps TRBD1 (6 bases). The CDR3 spans 17 residues. The germline V gene encodes CDR1 SGHTA and CDR2 FQGNSA. V dropped 0 bases and J dropped 4 bases, with 16 bases sitting between them. The CDR3 region has the DNA TGTGCCAGCAGCTTAGCCGCCTCCAGGGGAGGGGGAAACACCATATATTTT. Its protein is CASSLAASRGGGNTIYF.

The rearrangement links TRBV2 to TRBJ2-5; 10 nucleotides line up with TRBD2. This CDR3 is 14 amino acids long. J gave up 4 bases and V 8 bases, and 7 bases lay outside the gene matches. Germline V gene lookup returns CDR1 SNHLY and CDR2 FYNNEI. The CDR3 protein is CASDRAGGRETQYF. Here the CDR3 DNA reads TGTGCCAGCGATAGAGCGGGGGGGCGAGAGACCCAGTACTTC. The full variable domain, in which reference TRBV2 and TRBJ2-5 provide the parts outside the CDR3, is EPEVTQTPSHQVTQMGQEVILRCVPISNHLYFYWYRQILGQKVEFLVSFYNNEISEKSEIFDDQFSVERPDGSNFTLKIRSTKLEDSAMYFCASDRAGGRETQYFGPGTRLLVL.

The V call is TRBV3-1 (or the pseudogene TRBV3-2), the J call TRBJ1-5, with TRBD1 matching over 8 bases. Germline V lookup: CDR1 LGHDT, CDR2 YNNKEL (reference sequence). This CDR3 spans 19 amino acids. The junction had 18 bases not matched to a gene; V was cut back by 1 base and J by 7 bases. The CDR3, as DNA: TGTGCCAGCAGCCAAGGCGGGAACAGGGGGGGGTTAAGGGAACAGCCCCAGCATTTT. Residues: CASSQGGNRGGLREQPQHF.

This clone was seen a single time. The chain combines TRBV4-3 with TRBJ2-1; D is possibly TRBD1 (5 bases). V was trimmed by 4 bases and J by 4 bases, leaving 14 bases between them. The CDR3 is 15 amino acids. Germline CDR1 and CDR2: LGHNA and YSLEER. DNA for the CDR3: TGCGCCAGCAGCCTTAGACAGCTTGGGTACAATGAGCAGTTCTTC. It is translated as CASSLRQLGYNEQFF.

This chain links TRBV4-1 with TRBJ1-1; 9 bases are a match to TRBD1. The CDR3 contains 17 residues. From germline, CDR1 is MGHRA and CDR2 YSYEKL. The trim removed 0 bases at V and 4 bases at J, leaving 9 bases unmatched. CDR3 amino acids: CASSQDWRDRDPTEAFF. DNA for the CDR3: TGCGCCAGCAGCCAAGATTGGAGGGACAGGGATCCCACTGAAGCTTTCTTT.